This T cell receptor beta chain appears in the sequencing data of a study of blood T cell repertoires in COVID-19. Study overall: COVID-19 samples, acute and convalescent, were from the United States, Italy and Spain. The cDNA or gDNA used as material had been derived from T cells, B-cell-depleted T cells, or PBMCs.

There are 11 residues in the CDR3. Trimming cost V 3 bases and J 4 bases, with 3 bases left between them. The germline gives CDR1 LGHDT, CDR2 YNNKEL (reference sequence). Authors' data handling: Scientists estimated how many nucleated cells there were by amplifying reference gene primers. Generated by immunoSEQ multiplex PCR, the TCRdb table keeps only in-frame clones and is missing some. D and trimming were read from the DNA, whereas the V and J calls and clone size are those reported in that table. Among fewer than 40,000 clones, 88% were seen once, and the ten largest hold 14%. The TCR was taken from a man in his fifties or sixties with active COVID-19. The chain has TRBV3-1 (or the pseudogene TRBV3-2) and TRBJ2-5, with D hard to call. Material: peripheral blood. The CDR3 spells CASSHRETQYF. In nucleotides, the CDR3 is TGTGCCAGCAGCCATAGAGAGACCCAGTACTTC.